A single count supports the clone carrying this TCR beta chain. Antigen: not known. This entry comes from a study of shared clonotypes between healthy human individuals. The study's findings and limits: The study sampled only blood, and tissue repertoires likely differ.

Germline CDR1 SGHNT, CDR2 YYREEE (reference sequence). V lost 4 bases to trimming and J lost 4 bases, with 21 bases between them. The CDR3 is 17 amino acids. Only in-frame clones appear in the TCRdb table, and some are missing; sequencing was by immunoSEQ multiplex PCR. The table lists some 1,600,000 clones, nearly 99% of them singletons. This sequence originates from a man aged 25 to 40 in good health. This chain links TRBV5-4 with TRBJ2-1; D may correspond to TRBD1 or TRBD2 (5 bases each). What was sequenced was naive CD4+ T cells sorted from blood. The subset denotes: CD45RA+ positively selected. The CDR3 loop reads CASSEGPQGASYNEQFF. As DNA, the CDR3 is TGTGCCAGCAGCGAAGGACCTCAGGGAGCGAGTTACAATGAGCAGTTCTTC.